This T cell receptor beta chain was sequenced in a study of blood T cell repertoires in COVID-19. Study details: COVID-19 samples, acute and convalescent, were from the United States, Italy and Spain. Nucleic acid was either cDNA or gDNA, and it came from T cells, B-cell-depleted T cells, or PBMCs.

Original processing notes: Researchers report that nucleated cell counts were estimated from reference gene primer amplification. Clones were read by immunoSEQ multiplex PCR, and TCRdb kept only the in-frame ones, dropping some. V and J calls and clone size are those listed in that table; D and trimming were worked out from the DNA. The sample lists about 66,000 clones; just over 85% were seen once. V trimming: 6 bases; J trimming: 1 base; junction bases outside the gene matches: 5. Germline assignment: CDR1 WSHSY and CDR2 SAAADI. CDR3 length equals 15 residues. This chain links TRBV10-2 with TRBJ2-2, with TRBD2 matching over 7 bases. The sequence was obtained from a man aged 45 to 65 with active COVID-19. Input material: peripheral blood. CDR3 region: CASRGRGLNTGELFF. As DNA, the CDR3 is TGCGCCAGCAGAGGGAGGGGCCTGAACACCGGGGAGCTGTTTTTT.